The 17 T cell receptor beta chains given below trace back to one sample, sequenced in a study of Ad26.COV2.S vaccination and SARS-CoV-2 variants. As to treatment: roughly 18 received Ad26.COV2.S at low or high dose, single or two shots; roughly five received placebo; per-sample allocation not given. The samples were gathered on day 63 after the first injection of vaccine or placebo. The table came from immunoSEQ multiplex PCR; TCRdb's copy has only in-frame clones and leaves some out. The table records around 450,000 clones, 85% to 90% of them present only once. Sample: peripheral blood, taken in a trial of Ad26.COV2.S vaccine versus placebo. All receptors derive from a person aged 18-65 years who received the Ad26.COV2.S COVID-19 vaccine or a placebo.

The chain combines TRBV7-8 with TRBJ2-5, with 10 bases matching TRBD1. V trimming: 3 bases; J trimming: 2 bases; junction bases outside the gene matches: 12. CDR1 and CDR2 from the germline V gene are SGHVS and FQNEAQ. The CDR3 contains 18 residues. The CDR3, as DNA: TGTGCCAGCAGCTTCCCACCTCCGGGACAGGGGTTTCAAGAGACCCAGTACTTC. It is translated as CASSFPPPGQGFQETQYF.

The rearrangement joins TRBV7-2 to TRBJ2-3; 8 bases line up with TRBD1. V gave up 5 bases and J gave up 2 bases; unmatched junction bases: 6. The germline gives CDR1 SGHTA, CDR2 FQGNSA. The CDR3 is made up of 15 amino acids. CDR3 loop: CASSPGDRPTDTQYF. CDR3 in DNA: TGTGCCAGCAGCCCTGGGGACAGGCCCACAGATACGCAGTATTTT.

This clone appeared once. This sequence joins TRBV5-1 and TRBJ2-7; 8 positions agree with TRBD1. With 0 bases clipped from V and 2 bases from J, the junction kept 1 base outside the gene matches. Germline CDR1 SGHRS, CDR2 YFSETQ. This CDR3 has 14 residues. CDR3 amino acids: CASSLGTGTYEQYV. The CDR3 bases are TGCGCCAGCAGCTTGGGGACAGGGACCTACGAGCAGTACGTC.

The chain recombines TRBV2 with TRBJ1-2; no firm D call. The CDR3 is 13 amino acids. Trimming shortened V by 1 base and J by 5 bases, and 8 bases separated the two germline ends. CDR1 is SNHLY and CDR2 is FYNNEI in the germline V gene. The CDR3 here is CASSEGPRYGYTF. CDR3 DNA sequence: TGTGCCAGCAGTGAAGGACCCAGATATGGCTACACCTTC.

This chain links TRBV9 with TRBJ2-3; 15 nucleotides match TRBD2. J lost 5 bases, V lost 4 bases, and 8 bases had no gene match. Germline CDR1 SGDLS, CDR2 YYNGEE. This CDR3 is built from 17 residues. This CDR3 reads CASSTRTSGRAGDTQYF. CDR3 nucleotide sequence: TGTGCCAGCAGCACCCGGACTAGCGGGAGGGCAGGAGATACGCAGTATTTT.

The chain uses TRBV9 and TRBJ2-1, with a possible D match to TRBD2 (6 bases). Germline CDR1 and CDR2: SGDLS and YYNGEE. Trimming shortened V by 3 bases and J by 4 bases, and 20 bases separated the two germline ends. The CDR3 covers 17 residues. The CDR3 here is CASSARSGLASYNEQFF. CDR3 in DNA: TGTGCCAGCAGCGCCCGATCGGGACTTGCTTCTTACAATGAGCAGTTCTTC. Full variable domain (remainder filled in from reference TRBV9 and TRBJ2-1): DSGVTQTPKHLITATGQRVTLRCSPRSGDLSVYWYQQSLDQGLQFLIQYYNGEERAKGNILERFSAQQFPDLHSELNLSSLELGDSALYFCASSARSGLASYNEQFFGPGTRLTVL.

The V and J genes are TRBV6-5 and TRBJ2-3, with no clear D. V dropped 6 bases and J dropped 5 bases, with 15 bases sitting between them. The CDR3 spans 14 residues. CDR1 MNHEY and CDR2 SVGAGI come from the germline V gene. The CDR3 region has the DNA TGTGCCAGCAGCGACCATCCCTGGCGAGATACGCAGTATTTT. Translated: CASSDHPWRDTQYF.

The gene calls are TRBV11-2 and TRBJ2-7; perhaps TRBD2 as D (5 bases). The germline V gene has CDR1 SGHAT and CDR2 FQNNGV. This CDR3 is 14 amino acids long. V lost 5 bases and J lost 3, with 14 bases in between. The chain's CDR3 is CASSDLMGSYEQYV. The CDR3 DNA reads TGTGCCAGCAGCGATTTGATGGGGAGCTACGAGCAGTACGTC.

The chain carries TRBV7-3 and TRBJ2-3; 7 bases are shared with TRBD2. The CDR3 totals 16 residues. The V and J ends lost 5 bases and 4 bases, in that order; junction bases with no gene match: 12. Germline V gives CDR1 SGHTA, CDR2 FQGTGA. The CDR3 loop is CASSLVSGFGADTQYF. The CDR3 DNA reads as TGTGCCAGCAGCCTGGTTAGCGGGTTCGGGGCAGATACGCAGTATTTT. The variable domain in full, with the rest retrieved from reference TRBV7-3 and TRBJ2-3, is GAGVSQTPSNKVTEKGKYVELRCDPISGHTALYWYRQSLGQGPEFLIYFQGTGAADDSGLPNDRFFAVRPEGSVSTLKIQRTERGDSAVYLCASSLVSGFGADTQYFGPGTRLTVL.

A few counts support this clone. This chain joins TRBV18 and TRBJ2-1; 7 bases align to TRBD1. With 6 bases clipped from V and 7 bases from J, the junction kept 6 bases outside the gene matches. The CDR3 totals 13 residues. Germline V gene data show CDR1 as KGHSH and CDR2 as LQKENI. CDR3 bases: TGTGCCAGCTCGGCGCAGGGGGAAAATGAGCAGTTCTTC. Translated, it gives CASSAQGENEQFF. The complete variable domain, with remaining parts taken from reference TRBV18 and TRBJ2-1, reads NAGVMQNPRHLVRRRGQEARLRCSPMKGHSHVYWYRQLPEEGLKFMVYLQKENIIDESGMPKERFSAEFPKEGPSILRIQQVVRGDSAAYFCASSAQGENEQFFGPGTRLTVL.

The chain links TRBV5-1 to TRBJ1-2, with TRBD1 identical over 8 bases. The V gene end was trimmed by 0 bases and the J gene end by 4 bases; junction bases not matched to a gene: 2. The CDR3 has 14 residues. Germline CDR1 and CDR2: SGHRS and YFSETQ. The CDR3: CASSLETGVYGYTF. CDR3 DNA: TGCGCCAGCAGCTTGGAGACAGGGGTCTATGGCTACACCTTC.

This sequence joins TRBV7-2 and TRBJ2-7, with 8 nucleotides matching TRBD1. The trim removed 5 bases at V and 9 bases at J, leaving 9 bases unmatched. This CDR3 is 13 amino acids long. Germline V gene data show CDR1 as SGHTA and CDR2 as FQGNSA. CDR3 DNA sequence: TGTGCCAGCAGCCGGACAGGGTTCGCCGCGCAGTACGTC. It is translated as CASSRTGFAAQYV.

This sequence joins TRBV21-1 and TRBJ2-3; the table gives TRBD2 as D, unverified against the DNA. TRBV21-1 is tagged as a pseudogene. The CDR3 sequence is 20 residues long. The CDR3 loop reads CASSKAASGGLYCLMYTQYF. The CDR3 nucleotides read TGTGCCAGCAGCAAAGCCGCTAGCGGGGGGTTGTACTGCTTGATGTATACGCAGTATTTT.

The chain uses TRBV5-1 and TRBJ2-2, with 8 bases identical to TRBD2. Germline V gives CDR1 SGHRS, CDR2 YFSETQ. This CDR3 contains 16 residues. Losses at the gene ends were 7 bases for V and 2 bases for J; bases not matched to a gene: 10. CDR3 nucleotides: TGCGCCAGCCGCCCGGGGGGGGCTCATAACACCGGGGAGCTGTTTTTT. Translation: CASRPGGAHNTGELFF.

Turning to this clone: This specimen includes other DNA sequences encoding the same CDR3. The chain is built from TRBV20-1 and TRBJ2-1; D is unresolved. Germline V CDR1 and CDR2: DFQATT, SNEGSKA (reference sequence). This CDR3 is built from 11 residues. The germline V and J ends were trimmed by 6 bases and 4 bases, with 7 bases remaining between them. In DNA form, the CDR3 reads TGCAGTGCCGAAGATTACAATGAGCAGTTCTTC. Translated: CSAEDYNEQFF.

CDR3 protein: CATSRDRDYNEQFF. CDR3 DNA: TGTGCCACCAGCAGGGACCGGGACTACAATGAGCAGTTCTTC. The V and J genes are TRBV15 and TRBJ2-1, with a tentative D call TRBD2 (5 bases). The ends were cut back, 3 bases at V and 3 bases at J, with 9 bases in the middle. Germline-derived CDR1 and CDR2 are LNHNV and YYDKDF (reference sequence). The CDR3 sequence is 14 residues long.

The chain links TRBV19 to TRBJ1-2; 7 positions match TRBD1. This CDR3 contains 14 residues. Germline lookup yields CDR1 LNHDA and CDR2 SQIVND (reference sequence). With 5 bases clipped from V and 8 bases from J, the junction kept 11 bases outside the gene matches. CDR3: CASSPPEGAGGYTF. The CDR3 coding sequence is TGTGCCAGTAGTCCCCCGGAGGGGGCGGGGGGCTACACCTTC.